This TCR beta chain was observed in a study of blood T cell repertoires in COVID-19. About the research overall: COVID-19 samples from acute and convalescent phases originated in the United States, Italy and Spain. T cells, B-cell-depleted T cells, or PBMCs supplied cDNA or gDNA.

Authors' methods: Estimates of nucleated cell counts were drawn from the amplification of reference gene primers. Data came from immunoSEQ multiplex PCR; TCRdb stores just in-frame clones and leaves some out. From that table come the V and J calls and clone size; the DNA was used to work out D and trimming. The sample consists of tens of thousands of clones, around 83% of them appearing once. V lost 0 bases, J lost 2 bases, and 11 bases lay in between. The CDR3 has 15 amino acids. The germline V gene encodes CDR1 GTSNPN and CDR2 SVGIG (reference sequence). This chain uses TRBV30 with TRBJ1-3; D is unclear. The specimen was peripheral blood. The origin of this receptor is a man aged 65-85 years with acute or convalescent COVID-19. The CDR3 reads CAWSVRGGAGNTIYF. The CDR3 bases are TGTGCCTGGAGTGTACGGGGAGGTGCTGGAAACACCATATATTTT.